This T cell receptor (beta chain) was profiled in a study of T cells in women clearing cervical HPV infection. Study at large: Donors had HPV16-related CIN3 or worse; 2 had invasive cancer. Case blood was drawn when the lesion was first found; control blood after infection became undetectable. Controls were women whose single incident HPV16 infection cleared within 12 months without precancer or cancer.

Germline V gene sequence: CDR1 SGHRS, CDR2 YFSETQ. The CDR3 length is 15 residues. Losses at the gene ends were 4 bases for V and 8 bases for J; bases not matched to a gene: 12. immunoSEQ multiplex PCR used an average of approximately 1,300 ng genomic DNA. The table came from immunoSEQ multiplex PCR; TCRdb's copy has only in-frame clones and leaves some out. In total, the table holds around 30,000 clones. With regard to this clone: The read ends 3 residues shy of where the CDR3 ends; the end is completed using the germline J gene.

Sequenced input: blood buffy coat. The chain couples TRBV5-1 to TRBJ2-1; 7 bases agree with TRBD1. This clonotype was obtained from a woman between 18 and 69 years old with a cervical HPV16 infection that either progressed to CIN3+ or cleared (not recorded which). Partial CDR3 DNA: TGCGCCAGCAGCCTGTATCCTACAGGGGCCGATGAG. This sequence encodes CASSLYPTGADE. The whole CDR3 is CASSLYPTGADEQFF.